Listed here are 8 T cell receptor beta chains from one sample, sequenced in a study of T cells after yellow fever vaccination. Each CDR3 protein gets one entry after TCRdb re-called the 5' RACE reads with MiXCR. Of roughly 500,000 distinct CDR3 sequences in the sample, about a fifth are singletons; the top ten hold roughly 13%. The sequencing here drew on PBMCs, taken 15 days after the yellow fever booster vaccination. These receptor sequences come from a man between 25 and 39 years old who received the YFV17D yellow fever vaccine.

V usage is TRBV20-1 and J usage is TRBJ1-1; 7 nucleotides line up with TRBD1. V lost 2 bases and J lost 0; bases outside the gene matches: 3. The CDR3 is 14 amino acids. Germline assignment: CDR1 DFQATT and CDR2 SNEGSKA (reference sequence). CDR3 sequence reads: CSARTQGLNTEAFF. DNA for the CDR3: TGCAGTGCTAGAACACAGGGGTTGAACACTGAAGCTTTCTTT.

This clonotype showed up just a few times. The V gene is TRBV4-3, the J gene TRBJ1-5; a possible D gene is TRBD1 (5 bases). Trimming pared 0 bases from V and 5 bases from J, leaving 11 bases between. This CDR3 is 15 amino acids long. In germline, CDR1 is LGHNA, CDR2 YSLEER. The CDR3 is CASSQDQQEYQPQHF. The CDR3 nucleotides are TGCGCCAGCAGCCAAGATCAACAGGAGTATCAGCCCCAGCATTTT.

This clonotype was observed at least ten times. The chain combines TRBV5-1 with TRBJ2-1; D remains unclear. Trimming pared 4 bases from V and 7 bases from J, leaving 9 bases between. The CDR3 has 12 residues. Germline assignment: CDR1 SGHRS and CDR2 YFSETQ. The CDR3 loop reads CASSPETNEQFF. Written as DNA, the CDR3 is TGCGCCAGCAGCCCGGAGACGAATGAGCAGTTCTTC.

The V gene is TRBV12-3 or TRBV12-4, the J gene TRBJ2-2; no clear D. The CDR3 runs to 15 residues. The V and J ends lost 2 bases and 2 bases respectively, with 9 bases between them. CDR3 in DNA: TGTGCCAGCAGTTTAACCGACACCAACACCGGGGAGCTGTTTTTT. It translates to CASSLTDTNTGELFF.

This rearrangement joins TRBV12-3 or TRBV12-4 to TRBJ1-3, with D unclear. V was cut by 5 bases and J by 4 bases, with 18 bases left in between. This CDR3 region has 16 residues. The CDR3 region has the DNA TGTGCCAGCAGTCCCTTGGGGAAGGGTGAGGGAAACACCATATATTTT. Protein product: CASSPLGKGEGNTIYF.

This chain links TRBV5-1 with TRBJ2-7; D is unresolved. This CDR3 comprises 14 residues. Trimming cost V 4 bases and J 0 bases, with 11 bases left between them. CDR1 is SGHRS, CDR2 YFSETQ, per germline. CDR3 DNA: TGCGCCAGCAGCCGTGAAATGATCTCCTACGAGCAGTACTTC. This encodes CASSREMISYEQYF.

This clonotype came up a few times. The junction shows a germline mismatch at one end, possibly a read error. The V gene is TRBV5-1, the J gene TRBJ2-2; D not resolved. This CDR3 is 12 amino acids long. The germline CDR1 and CDR2 sequences are SGHRS and YFSETQ. The chain's CDR3 is CASSANTGELFF. CDR3 nucleotide sequence: TGTGCCAGCAGCGCCAACACCGGGGAGCTGTTTTTT.

The chain carries TRBV19 and TRBJ2-1; no clear D gene. The CDR3 extends over 15 amino acids. CDR1 and CDR2 (germline): LNHDA, SQIVND (reference sequence). The ends were cut back, 0 bases at V and 0 bases at J, with 6 bases in the middle. CDR3 bases: TGTGCCAGTAGTATAGAGATGGGCTCCTACAATGAGCAGTTCTTC. This encodes CASSIEMGSYNEQFF.